This T cell receptor (beta chain) was retrieved from a study of control samples from healthy donors and cancer patients. TCRdb's table, derived via immunoSEQ multiplex PCR, lists solely in-frame clones and lacks some. The sample includes tens of thousands of clones, about 92% seen only once; the top ten take approximately 1.5%. This CDR3 region has 13 residues. Trimming shortened V by 2 bases and J by 5 bases, and 7 bases separated the two germline ends. Germline CDR1 reads SGHTA; CDR2 reads FQGNSA. The gene calls are TRBV7-2 and TRBJ1-5; tentative D call: TRBD1 (6 bases). The sequence was obtained from a woman aged 25 to 39 in good health. Sequences were obtained from blood. The CDR3 sequence is CASSLSGDQPQHF. In DNA, the CDR3 is TGTGCCAGCAGCTTATCAGGGGATCAGCCCCAGCATTTT. Looking up the rest from reference TRBV7-2 and TRBJ1-5 gives the full variable domain: GAGVSQSPSNKVTEKGKDVELRCDPISGHTALYWYRQSLGQGLEFLIYFQGNSAPDKSGLPSDRFSAERTGGSVSTLTIQRTQQEDSAVYLCASSLSGDQPQHFGDGTRLSIL.